What follows describes a single TCR beta chain. Its antigen is not identified. The sample comes from a study of early stage breast cancer tumors. About the study: Of some 16 invasive breast tumors, fewer than 13 were hormone receptor-positive, HER2-negative.

Using immunoSEQ multiplex PCR, the repertoire was profiled, and TCRdb retains in-frame clones only, with some absent. This repertoire shows about 72,000 clones, roughly three quarters found once; its top ten account for approximately 3.7%. Notes on the study in general: Compared with adjacent normal breast, tumors showed about 2.4-fold denser, more clonal T cells. Enriched TCRB sequences shared across patients were mostly commonly generated sequences.

This CDR3 comprises 13 residues. In germline, CDR1 is MNHNS, CDR2 SASEGT. V trimming: 6 bases; J trimming: 5 bases; junction bases outside the gene matches: 4. The TCR was taken from a person between 55 and 69 years old with breast cancer. The chain recombines TRBV6-1 with TRBJ2-5, with 9 bases that match TRBD1. Sequences were obtained from blood. DNA for the CDR3: TGTGCCAGCAGAGCCGGGACAGGGGAGACCCAGTACTTC. Encoded protein: CASRAGTGETQYF.